One sample yielded the 10 T cell receptor beta chains listed below, sequenced in a study of T cell repertoires in cytomegalovirus infection (dated by TCRdb to between 2018 and 2020). The sample was run on an Illumina HiSeq 1500. Through fastp at Q25 and MiXCR, TCRdb rebuilt clones from the public reads, retaining in-frame beta chains. Rows matching on CDR3 protein sequence are summarized as one entry with the most common DNA and genes. The sample table holds fewer than 900,000 distinct CDR3 sequences, of which about 27% were seen once. The ten largest clones take up around 14% of the sample. The sample's treatment or condition, from its label and the paper: in vitro stimulation with specific CMV peptide epitopes to enrich CMV-specific T cells. The antigens of these receptors remain unknown. Sequenced here: cultured CD8+ T cells from PBMCs, sampled from culture after CMV antigen stimulation. The receptors derive from a human donor in good health (CMV status not recorded). Some clones in this sample may be carry-over from other donors' samples.

This chain connects TRBV2 to TRBJ2-7; no reliable D call. The CDR3 spans 13 residues. Germline loops: CDR1 SNHLY, CDR2 FYNNEI. V lost 3 bases and J 1 base, leaving 7 bases between the germline ends. Here the CDR3 reads CASSEWSSYEQYV. CDR3 DNA: TGTGCCAGCAGTGAGTGGAGTTCCTACGAGCAGTACGTC.

With respect to this clonotype: This may be a read error, as it is one base from a much larger clone. CDR3 residues: CASSLRRGGRNGQFF. The CDR3 DNA reads TGTGCCAGCAGCTTAAGACGGGGGGGCCGCAATGGGCAGTTCTTC. The rearrangement links TRBV7-6 to TRBJ2-1; 8 nucleotides agree with TRBD2. Germline CDR1 is SGHVS and CDR2 is FNYEAQ. The CDR3 length is 15 residues.

Concerning this clonotype: The junction departs from germline at one end; a sequencing error may be responsible. This chain joins TRBV7-7 and TRBJ2-2; tentatively, D is TRBD1 or TRBD2 (7 bases each). The germline V gene has CDR1 SSHAT and CDR2 FNYEAQ (reference sequence). CDR3 length equals 18 residues. The CDR3 loop is CASSRGVGTDSSTGELFF. The CDR3 region has the DNA TGTGCTAGCAGCCGGGGGGTCGGGACAGACTCGAGCACCGGGGAGCTGTTTTTT.

This clonotype came up a few times. The V and J genes are TRBV27 and TRBJ2-1; TRBD2 matches 9 bases. Trimming cost V 7 bases and J 7 bases; bases outside gene matches: 14. Germline V gene data show CDR1 as MNHEY and CDR2 as SMNVEV (reference sequence). There are 16 residues in the CDR3. CDR3 sequence (DNA): TGTGCCAGCAAGCCTGTCGCGGGGGGGCTCTGGAATGAGCAGTTCTTC. It encodes CASKPVAGGLWNEQFF.

A few counts support this clonotype. This chain uses TRBV4-1 with TRBJ2-3, with 8 bases that match TRBD2. This CDR3 is built from 15 residues. CDR1 is MGHRA, CDR2 YSYEKL, per germline. V dropped 0 bases and J dropped 2; count of bases not matched to a gene: 1. The CDR3 DNA is TGCGCCAGCAGCCAAGAGCGGGGGGTCACAGATACGCAGTATTTT. It is translated as CASSQERGVTDTQYF.

The V and J genes are TRBV7-6 and TRBJ2-5; D is undetermined. The CDR3 length is 14 residues. V lost 3 bases and J lost 5, with 13 bases in between. Germline V gene lookup returns CDR1 SGHVS and CDR2 FNYEAQ. The CDR3: CASSFGVVGETQYF. The CDR3 coding sequence is TGTGCCAGCAGCTTTGGTGTAGTAGGGGAGACCCAGTACTTC.

The sample holds a few counts of this clonotype. The chain carries TRBV7-8 and TRBJ1-5; perhaps TRBD1 as D (5 bases). Trimming stripped 5 bases from V and 2 bases from J, with 22 bases between. Looked up from germline, CDR1 is SGHVS and CDR2 is FQNEAQ. This CDR3 is built from 18 residues. As DNA, the CDR3 is TGTGCCAGCAGCATTAGTTTTCCGGGGCTATTGGGCAATCAGCCCCAGCATTTT. Protein sequence: CASSISFPGLLGNQPQHF.

The chain links TRBV6-5 to TRBJ2-1; maybe TRBD2 (5 bases). CDR1 MNHEY and CDR2 SVGAGI come from the germline V gene. The CDR3 has 13 amino acids. The V gene lost 2 bases and the J gene lost 10 bases, with 12 bases spanning the gap. The CDR3, as DNA: TGTGCCAGCAGTTACGGACTCCCTGGGGAGCAGTTCTTC. Protein sequence: CASSYGLPGEQFF.

This sequence joins TRBV7-8 and TRBJ2-4; D is possibly TRBD1 (5 bases). There are 14 residues in the CDR3. V was clipped by 2 bases and J by 4 bases, with 9 bases between them. Per the germline V gene, CDR1 is SGHVS and CDR2 is FQNEAQ. CDR3 DNA sequence: TGTGCCAGCAGCTTACCCCGACAGAAAAACATTCAGTACTTC. Its protein product is CASSLPRQKNIQYF.

The chain has TRBV3-1 and TRBJ1-3; D is perhaps TRBD1 (6 bases). With 4 bases removed from V and 2 bases from J, the gap between germline ends came to 9 bases. The germline gives CDR1 LGHDT, CDR2 YNNKEL (reference sequence). The CDR3 extends over 14 amino acids. The CDR3 nucleotides read TGTGCCAGCAGCCTTGGGACACCTGGAAACACCATATATTTT. Protein sequence: CASSLGTPGNTIYF.